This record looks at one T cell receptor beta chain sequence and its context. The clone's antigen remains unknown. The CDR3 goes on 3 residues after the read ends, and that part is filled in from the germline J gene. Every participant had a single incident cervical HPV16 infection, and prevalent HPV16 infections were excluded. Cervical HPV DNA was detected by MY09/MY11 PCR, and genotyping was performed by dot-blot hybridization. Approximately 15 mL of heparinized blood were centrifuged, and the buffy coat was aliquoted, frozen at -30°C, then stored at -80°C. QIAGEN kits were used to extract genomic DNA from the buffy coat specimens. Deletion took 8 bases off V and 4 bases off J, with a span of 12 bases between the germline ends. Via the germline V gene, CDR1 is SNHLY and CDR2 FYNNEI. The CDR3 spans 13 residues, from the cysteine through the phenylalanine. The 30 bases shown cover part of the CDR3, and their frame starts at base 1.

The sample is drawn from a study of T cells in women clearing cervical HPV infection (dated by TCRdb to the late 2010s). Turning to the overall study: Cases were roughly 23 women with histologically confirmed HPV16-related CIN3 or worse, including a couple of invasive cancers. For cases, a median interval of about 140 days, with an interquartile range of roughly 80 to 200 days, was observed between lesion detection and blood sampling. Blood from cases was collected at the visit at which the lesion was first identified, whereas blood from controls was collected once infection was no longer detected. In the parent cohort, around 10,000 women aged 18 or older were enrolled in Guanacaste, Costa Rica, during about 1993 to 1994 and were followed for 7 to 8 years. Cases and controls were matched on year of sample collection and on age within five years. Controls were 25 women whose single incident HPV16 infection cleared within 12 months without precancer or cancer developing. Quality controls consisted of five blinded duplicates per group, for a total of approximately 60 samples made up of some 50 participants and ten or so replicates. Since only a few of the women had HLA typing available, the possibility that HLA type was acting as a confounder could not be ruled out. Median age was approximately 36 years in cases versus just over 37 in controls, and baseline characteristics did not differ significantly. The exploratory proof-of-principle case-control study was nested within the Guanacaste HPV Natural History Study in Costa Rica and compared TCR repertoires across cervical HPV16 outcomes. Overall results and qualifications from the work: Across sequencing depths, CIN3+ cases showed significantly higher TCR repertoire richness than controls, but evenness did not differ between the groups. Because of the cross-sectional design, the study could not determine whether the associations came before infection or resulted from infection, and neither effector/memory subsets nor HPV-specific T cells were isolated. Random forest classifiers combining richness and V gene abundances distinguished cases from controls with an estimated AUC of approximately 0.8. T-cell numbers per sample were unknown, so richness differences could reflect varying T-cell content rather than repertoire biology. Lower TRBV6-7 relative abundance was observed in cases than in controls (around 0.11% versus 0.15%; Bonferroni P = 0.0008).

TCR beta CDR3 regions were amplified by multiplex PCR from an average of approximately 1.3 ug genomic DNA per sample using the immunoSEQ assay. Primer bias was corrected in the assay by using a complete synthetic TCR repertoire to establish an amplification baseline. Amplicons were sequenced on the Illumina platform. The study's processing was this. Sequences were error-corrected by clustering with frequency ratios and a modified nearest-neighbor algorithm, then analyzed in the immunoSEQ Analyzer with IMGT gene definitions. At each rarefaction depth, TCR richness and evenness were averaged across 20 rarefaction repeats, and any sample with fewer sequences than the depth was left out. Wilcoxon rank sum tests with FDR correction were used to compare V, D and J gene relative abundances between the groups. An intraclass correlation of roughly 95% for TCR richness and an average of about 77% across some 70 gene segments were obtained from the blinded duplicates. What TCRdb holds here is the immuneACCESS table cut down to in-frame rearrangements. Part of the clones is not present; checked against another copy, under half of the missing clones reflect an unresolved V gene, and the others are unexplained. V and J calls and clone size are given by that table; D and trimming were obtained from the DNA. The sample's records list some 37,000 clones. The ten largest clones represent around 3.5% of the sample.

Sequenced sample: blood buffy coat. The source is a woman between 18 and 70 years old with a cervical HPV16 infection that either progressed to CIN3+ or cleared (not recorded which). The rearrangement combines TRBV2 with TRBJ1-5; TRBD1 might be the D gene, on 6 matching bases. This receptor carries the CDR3 CASRGQINQPQHF. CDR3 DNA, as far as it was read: TGTGCCAGCCGTGGACAGATTAATCAGCCC.